The 16 T cell receptor beta chains listed next were all sequenced from one sample in a study of T cells after yellow fever vaccination. TCRdb re-called the 5' RACE reads with MiXCR, one entry per CDR3 protein. The data hold some 350,000 distinct CDR3 sequences, with 11% observed a single time. Source: PBMCs, taken on the day of the first yellow fever vaccination. Source of these receptors: a man between 18 and 29 years old who received the YFV17D yellow fever vaccine.

V gene TRBV12-3 or TRBV12-4 combines with J gene TRBJ2-2, with TRBD1 identical over 10 bases. The trim removed 8 bases at V and 3 bases at J, leaving 18 bases unmatched. This CDR3 has 19 residues. In nucleotides, the CDR3 is TGTGCCAGCCGAAACCGGGACAGGGGCAAGCTCTACCACACCGGGGAGCTGTTTTTT. This sequence encodes CASRNRDRGKLYHTGELFF.

This clonotype was found a few times. V usage is TRBV6-5 and J usage is TRBJ2-5; 7 nucleotides align to TRBD1. V was pared by 3 bases and J by 0 bases, with 4 bases of the junction left unmatched. This CDR3 comprises 15 residues. Germline loops: CDR1 MNHEY, CDR2 SVGAGI. This chain's CDR3 is CASSYPGQYQETQYF. In DNA, the CDR3 is TGTGCCAGCAGTTATCCGGGACAGTACCAAGAGACCCAGTACTTC.

The chain links TRBV5-6 to TRBJ1-1; D remains unclear. The germline V gene has CDR1 SGHDT and CDR2 YYEEEE. The germline V and J ends were trimmed by 0 bases and 4 bases, with 10 bases remaining between them. The CDR3 loop spans 14 amino acids. The CDR3 DNA reads as TGTGCCAGCAGCTTGGTCGGGTTGGCCACTGAAGCTTTCTTT. Its translation is CASSLVGLATEAFF.

The chain uses TRBV6-1 and TRBJ2-4, with D possibly matching TRBD2 (5 bases). The V end was cut by 5 bases, the J end by 1 base, with 12 bases between. Germline lookup yields CDR1 MNHNS and CDR2 SASEGT. This CDR3 is built from 15 residues. CDR3 nucleotide sequence: TGTGCCAGCAGTAAGGGAGAATTGGCCAAAAACATTCAGTACTTC. Its protein is CASSKGELAKNIQYF.

The sample holds a few counts of this clonotype. This chain joins TRBV6-1 and TRBJ1-6; D remains unclear. CDR1 is MNHNS, CDR2 SASEGT, per germline. V lost 5 bases and J 8 bases, leaving 7 bases between the germline ends. The CDR3 runs 12 residues. The CDR3 DNA sequence: TGTGCCAGCAGTAGGAAGGATTCACCCCTCCACTTT. Translation: CASSRKDSPLHF.

This clonotype was seen a few times. V usage is TRBV10-3 and J usage is TRBJ2-3; 7 bases are shared with TRBD1. After removal of 6 bases from V and 2 bases from J, the junction contained 11 bases not matched to a gene. Germline V gives CDR1 ENHRY, CDR2 SYGVKD. This CDR3 contains 16 residues. The DNA for the CDR3 is TGTGCCATCAGGCCTTCGGCAGGGGGTATCACAGATACGCAGTATTTT. Translating it yields CAIRPSAGGITDTQYF.

This clonotype showed up many times. The chain employs TRBV11-2 and TRBJ2-1, with 7 bases that match TRBD1. Germline V gene sequence: CDR1 SGHAT, CDR2 FQNNGV. The V segment lost 5 bases and the J segment 4 bases; nucleotides outside the gene matches: 8. CDR3 length equals 15 residues. The CDR3 reads CASSRDDREYNEQFF. CDR3 coding DNA: TGTGCCAGCAGCCGAGACGACAGGGAGTACAATGAGCAGTTCTTC.

The chain recombines TRBV10-2 with TRBJ2-3; 13 bases match TRBD2. This CDR3 has 14 amino acids. Germline V CDR1 and CDR2: WSHSY, SAAADI. The V segment lost 7 bases and the J segment 7 bases; nucleotides outside the gene matches: 5. The CDR3 is CASTTSGGTNTQYF. In DNA, the CDR3 is TGCGCCAGCACGACTAGCGGGGGGACCAATACGCAGTATTTT.

As for this clonotype: In this CDR3 the conserved last residue, phenylalanine or tryptophan, is missing, so a read error is likely. V is TRBV7-6 and J is TRBJ2-1; tentative D call: TRBD1 (5 bases). Germline V gene lookup returns CDR1 SGHVS and CDR2 FNYEAQ. Trimming removed 5 bases at V and 8 bases at J, with 16 bases between. CDR3 length: 14 amino acids. Written as DNA, the CDR3 is TGTGCCAGCAGCCGCTGGGGCCCCGGCGATGAGCAGTTCCTC. Its protein product is CASSRWGPGDEQFL.

The CDR3 spells CASSLQPGYEQYV. In nucleotides, the CDR3 is TGTGCCAGCAGCTTGCAGCCGGGGTACGAGCAGTACGTC. The chain links TRBV7-2 to TRBJ2-7; D perhaps matches TRBD2 (5 bases). The germline V gene has CDR1 SGHTA and CDR2 FQGNSA. The ends were cut back, 3 bases at V and 4 bases at J, with 10 bases in the middle. There are 13 residues in the CDR3.

This clonotype was detected ten times or more. This chain connects TRBV3-1 to TRBJ1-1; possible D gene TRBD1, 5 bases. This CDR3 has 12 residues. Germline V gene sequence: CDR1 LGHDT, CDR2 YNNKEL (reference sequence). The V end lost 4 bases, the J end lost 11 bases, and 14 bases lay between the germline ends. As DNA, the CDR3 is TGTGCCAGCAGCCGTACCCCGGGGGGGGCTTTCTTT. This translates into CASSRTPGGAFF.

The chain is built from TRBV5-6 and TRBJ1-1, with 7 positions matching TRBD1. The V gene end was trimmed by 3 bases and the J gene end by 0 bases; junction bases not matched to a gene: 8. The germline CDR1 and CDR2 sequences are SGHDT and YYEEEE. The CDR3 sequence is 16 residues long. The CDR3 loop is CASSSIPGQMNTEAFF. CDR3 nucleotide sequence: TGTGCCAGCAGCTCGATTCCGGGACAGATGAACACTGAAGCTTTCTTT.

This chain links TRBV7-2 with TRBJ2-3, with TRBD1 identical over 8 bases. V shed 1 base and J 2 bases; nucleotides not matched to a gene: 5. Germline V gene data show CDR1 as SGHTA and CDR2 as FQGNSA. The CDR3 extends over 16 amino acids. CDR3 nucleotides: TGTGCCAGCAGCTTAGTTGGCAGGGGGCTCACAGATACGCAGTATTTT. Its protein is CASSLVGRGLTDTQYF.

DNA for the CDR3: TGTGCCAGCATGGAAGAGGGGGCGGCTGAAGCTTTCTTT. Translating gives CASMEEGAAEAFF. The chain is built from TRBV6-1 and TRBJ1-1; the match to TRBD1 covers 7 bases. The CDR3 spans 13 residues. Germline values: CDR1 MNHNS, CDR2 SASEGT. The junction had 8 bases not matched to a gene; V was cut back by 7 bases and J by 6 bases.

This clonotype was seen many times. The chain carries TRBV6-5 and TRBJ2-7; maybe TRBD2 (5 bases). The CDR3 loop spans 14 amino acids. V was cut by 5 bases and J by 0 bases, with 11 bases left in between. Per the germline V gene, CDR1 is MNHEY and CDR2 is SVGAGI. This CDR3 reads CASSNGESSYEQYF. The CDR3 nucleotides are TGTGCCAGCAGTAACGGGGAGAGCTCCTACGAGCAGTACTTC.

The J gene is TRBJ2-1, the V gene TRBV24-1, with D perhaps TRBD1 (6 bases). Germline V lookup: CDR1 KGHDR, CDR2 SFDVKD. The V end lost 6 bases, the J end lost 8 bases, and 13 bases lay between the germline ends. The CDR3 loop spans 13 amino acids. The CDR3 sequence is CATSTGPGDEQFF. CDR3 sequence (DNA): TGTGCCACCAGTACAGGGCCTGGCGATGAGCAGTTCTTC.